These 27 T cell receptor beta chains share one sample of origin, sequenced in a study of blood T cell repertoires in COVID-19. TCRdb keeps only in-frame clones here, not all; method: immunoSEQ multiplex PCR. Of 200,000 to 250,000 clones in the sample, approximately 85% were seen once. Source material: peripheral blood. These receptors were collected from a woman in her forties or fifties with active or convalescent COVID-19.

The genes are TRBV5-4 and TRBJ2-7; a weak D match, TRBD2 (6 bases). The V and J ends lost 5 bases and 5 bases respectively, with 17 bases between them. Germline V gene lookup returns CDR1 SGHNT and CDR2 YYREEE (reference sequence). This CDR3 region has 14 residues. This chain's CDR3 is CASSSKPGRHEQYV. The CDR3 region has the DNA TGTGCCAGCAGTTCCAAACCGGGGAGGCACGAGCAGTACGTC.

This chain uses TRBV9 with TRBJ2-1; D unresolved. V was pared by 0 bases and J by 1 base, with 8 bases between. CDR3 length: 15 amino acids. Germline V gene lookup returns CDR1 SGDLS and CDR2 YYNGEE. The CDR3 here is CASSVGGFSYNEQFF. The CDR3, as DNA: TGTGCCAGCAGCGTAGGCGGTTTTTCCTACAATGAGCAGTTCTTC.

In DNA, the CDR3 is TGTGCCAGCAGCTTGGCTGTTCGGGGAATAGCTAACTATGGCTACACCTTC. Translated: CASSLAVRGIANYGYTF. This chain joins TRBV5-6 and TRBJ1-2; no firm D call. Between the trimmed V and J ends, which lost 0 bases and 0 bases, there was a span of 15 bases. The CDR3 is 17 residues long. Germline V gene sequence: CDR1 SGHDT, CDR2 YYEEEE. The full variable domain, with the rest looked up from reference TRBV5-6 and TRBJ1-2, is DAGVTQSPTHLIKTRGQQVTLRCSPKSGHDTVSWYQQALGQGPQFIFQYYEEEERQRGNFPDRFSGHQFPNYSSELNVNALLLGDSALYLCASSLAVRGIANYGYTFGSGTRLTVV.

This clone was recorded a few times. This chain links TRBV5-5 with TRBJ2-7, with TRBD2 matching over 7 bases. Trimming cost V 0 bases and J 5 bases; bases outside gene matches: 8. From germline, CDR1 is SGHKS and CDR2 YYEKEE (reference sequence). The CDR3 consists of 15 residues. As DNA, the CDR3 is TGTGCCAGCAGCTTGGCCCGGGGGACTACCCACGAGCAGTACGTC. Translation: CASSLARGTTHEQYV.

The V gene is TRBV18, the J gene TRBJ2-5, with 10 positions matching TRBD1. The CDR3 length is 17 residues. Germline-derived CDR1 and CDR2 are KGHSH and LQKENI. The V and J ends lost 3 bases and 0 bases, in that order; junction bases with no gene match: 7. The CDR3 is CASSPTETGGNQETQYF. The DNA of the CDR3 is TGTGCCAGCTCACCTACGGAGACAGGGGGCAACCAAGAGACCCAGTACTTC.

V usage is TRBV4-2 and J usage is TRBJ1-1; D is uncertain. The CDR3 is made up of 14 amino acids. The V gene's germline CDR1 is LGHNA and CDR2 YNFKEQ. With 0 bases removed from V and 1 base from J, the gap between germline ends came to 6 bases. The CDR3 region has the DNA TGTGCCAGCAGCCAAGAGATTAGGAACACTGAAGCTTTCTTT. It codes for CASSQEIRNTEAFF.

This rearrangement joins TRBV19 to TRBJ2-2, with 8 bases that match TRBD1. The germline gives CDR1 LNHDA, CDR2 SQIVND (reference sequence). CDR3 length: 17 amino acids. J lost 1 base, V lost 4 bases, and 8 bases had no gene match. The CDR3: CASSTYPGTGNTGELFF. The CDR3 region has the DNA TGTGCCAGTAGTACTTACCCCGGGACAGGGAACACCGGGGAGCTGTTTTTT.

The rearrangement joins TRBV28 to TRBJ2-7, with 7 bases identical to TRBD1. Germline loops: CDR1 MDHEN, CDR2 SYDVKM. This CDR3 has 14 amino acids. V lost 5 bases and J lost 2; bases outside the gene matches: 6. CDR3 residues: CASSGTGVTYEQYF. The CDR3 region has the DNA TGTGCCAGCAGTGGAACAGGGGTTACCTACGAGCAGTACTTC. The full variable domain, in which reference TRBV28 and TRBJ2-7 provide the parts outside the CDR3, is DVKVTQSSRYLVKRTGEKVFLECVQDMDHENMFWYRQDPGLGLRLIYFSYDVKMKEKGDIPEGYSVSREKKERFSLILESASTNQTSMYLCASSGTGVTYEQYFGPGTRLTVT.

J is TRBJ1-2 and V is TRBV10-3, with 8 positions matching TRBD1. The CDR3 consists of 13 residues. CDR1 ENHRY and CDR2 SYGVKD come from the germline V gene. With V trimmed by 6 bases and J by 8 bases, 8 bases remained unmatched. Written as DNA, the CDR3 is TGTGCCATCAGCCCGGACAGGGACGGGGGCTACACCTTC. This translates into CAISPDRDGGYTF.

This chain joins TRBV6-5 and TRBJ1-6; 7 bases map to TRBD1. Germline CDR1 and CDR2: MNHEY and SVGAGI. This CDR3 contains 15 residues. Trimming removed 7 bases from V and 9 bases from J; junction bases left unmatched: 12. This CDR3 reads CASTINRGAGSPLHF. The DNA of the CDR3 is TGTGCCAGCACTATTAACAGGGGTGCGGGTTCACCCCTCCACTTT.

Details on this clone: This clone may be a read error of a much larger clone one base away. DNA of the CDR3: TGTGCCCGCAGCTTACGGGGGGGCTTCGAGGGGTCTCTGAAAGCTTTCTTT. It is translated as CARSLRGGFEGSLKAFF. The V gene is TRBV13, the J gene TRBJ1-1; weak D call: TRBD1 (6 bases). The length of the CDR3 is 17 residues. Germline V gene data show CDR1 as PRHDT and CDR2 as FYEKMQ (reference sequence).

The chain joins TRBV7-9 to TRBJ1-4; D might be TRBD1 (6 bases). CDR3 length: 14 amino acids. Germline V gene data show CDR1 as SEHNR and CDR2 as FQNEAQ (reference sequence). The germline V and J ends were trimmed by 3 bases and 3 bases, with 8 bases remaining between them. CDR3 amino acids: CASSFRGANEKLFF. The CDR3, as DNA: TGTGCCAGCAGCTTCAGGGGAGCTAATGAAAAACTGTTTTTT.

This rearrangement joins TRBV18 to TRBJ1-6; D is unclear. The CDR3 is made up of 15 amino acids. Trimming took 3 bases from V and 7 from J, leaving 13 bases between them. Germline lookup yields CDR1 KGHSH and CDR2 LQKENI. For the CDR3, the DNA is TGTGCCAGCTCACCCTTCGGGGATGGGAATTCACCCCTCCACTTT. Translated: CASSPFGDGNSPLHF.

The chain combines TRBV5-1 with TRBJ1-2; TRBD1 aligns across 9 bases. This CDR3 contains 15 residues. Germline CDR1 and CDR2: SGHRS and YFSETQ. V gave up 3 bases and J gave up 8 bases; unmatched junction bases: 11. CDR3 coding DNA: TGCGCCAGCAGCTCACTGGGACAGGGTTTGGACGGCTACACCTTC. Protein: CASSSLGQGLDGYTF.

The chain couples TRBV5-1 to TRBJ2-7; 14 bases line up with TRBD2. The CDR3 loop spans 17 amino acids. The trim removed 4 bases at V and 3 bases at J, leaving 9 bases unmatched. CDR1 and CDR2 from the germline V gene are SGHRS and YFSETQ. DNA of the CDR3: TGCGCCAGCAGCCCAGGGACTAGCGGGAGAACCCACTACGAGCAGTACTTC. Translated, it gives CASSPGTSGRTHYEQYF.

The DNA of the CDR3 is TGTGCCAGCTCTCACACAGATACGCAGTATTTT. This translates into CASSHTDTQYF. J is TRBJ2-3 and V is TRBV18; D remains ambiguous. The CDR3 consists of 11 residues. The germline V gene has CDR1 KGHSH and CDR2 LQKENI. Between the trimmed V and J ends, which lost 6 bases and 2 bases, there was a span of 3 bases.

V and J are TRBV5-1 and TRBJ1-2; tentatively, D is TRBD1 (5 bases). V lost 4 bases, J lost 6 bases, and 22 bases lay in between. Germline CDR1 reads SGHRS; CDR2 reads YFSETQ. The CDR3 has 16 amino acids. The CDR3 spells CASSPFLRGSLDGYTF. The CDR3 bases are TGCGCCAGCAGCCCTTTCCTCCGGGGGTCGCTTGATGGCTACACCTTC.

The rearrangement uses TRBV29-1 and TRBJ1-1; no definite D call. From germline, CDR1 is SQVTM and CDR2 ANQGSEA. The CDR3 runs to 11 residues. V lost 6 bases, J lost 3 bases, and 8 bases lay in between. The DNA for the CDR3 is TGCAGCGTGGGAGGCTACACTGAAGCTTTCTTT. This encodes CSVGGYTEAFF.

The chain employs TRBV5-1 and TRBJ2-3, with D perhaps TRBD1 (5 bases). The ends were cut back, 1 base at V and 4 bases at J, with 10 bases in the middle. CDR1 is SGHRS and CDR2 is YFSETQ in the germline V gene. CDR3 length: 14 residues. The CDR3 loop reads CASSLKGFSDTQYF. In DNA, the CDR3 is TGCGCCAGCAGCTTGAAGGGGTTTTCAGATACGCAGTATTTT.

The rearrangement links TRBV4-1 to TRBJ1-4; 7 bases agree with TRBD1. CDR3 length equals 13 residues. Germline V gene lookup returns CDR1 MGHRA and CDR2 YSYEKL. J lost 8 bases, V lost 6 bases, and 6 bases had no gene match. The CDR3 sequence is CASSGTDGEKLFF. The DNA of the CDR3 is TGCGCCAGCAGTGGGACAGATGGGGAAAAACTGTTTTTT.

The chain is built from TRBV3-1 (or the pseudogene TRBV3-2) and TRBJ1-5, with D possibly TRBD1 on 6 matching bases. This CDR3 spans 15 amino acids. Trimming took 3 bases from V and 7 from J, leaving 16 bases between them. The germline V gene has CDR1 LGHDT and CDR2 YNNKEL (reference sequence). The CDR3: CASSQQRGAGQPQHF. CDR3 nucleotides: TGTGCCAGCAGCCAGCAGCGGGGGGCTGGGCAGCCCCAGCATTTT.

The chain recombines TRBV25-1 with TRBJ2-3; 8 bases fit TRBD2. This CDR3 contains 14 residues. Germline assignment: CDR1 MGHDK and CDR2 SYGVNS. V was clipped by 7 bases and J by 1 base; unmatched bases: 4. CDR3 amino acids: CASTYSGGTDTQYF. The DNA for the CDR3 is TGTGCCAGCACCTATAGCGGGGGCACAGATACGCAGTATTTT.

The chain has TRBV11-2 and TRBJ2-1; D is possibly TRBD1 (5 bases). V lost 0 bases, J lost 15 bases, and 15 bases lay in between. Germline CDR1 and CDR2: SGHAT and FQNNGV. There are 13 residues in the CDR3. The DNA for the CDR3 is TGTGCCAGCAGCTTAGAAGGTGGGGCAGGGTGGTTCTTC. This codes for CASSLEGGAGWFF.

The gene calls are TRBV19 and TRBJ1-6; 7 bases line up with TRBD1. Germline V lookup: CDR1 LNHDA, CDR2 SQIVND (reference sequence). The CDR3 runs 14 residues. Trimming took 3 bases from V and 5 from J; bases not matched to a gene: 1. The chain's CDR3 is CASSIGTDNSPLHF. CDR3 coding DNA: TGTGCCAGTAGTATTGGGACAGATAATTCACCCCTCCACTTT.

About this clone: A junction end diverges from the germline sequence, so it may reflect a read error. The rearrangement joins TRBV11-2 to TRBJ1-2; no clear D. The CDR3 loop spans 14 amino acids. Germline-derived CDR1 and CDR2 are SGHAT and FQNNGV. CDR3 loop: CASSLTAGNYGYTF. DNA of the CDR3: TGTGCCAGCAGCCTCACCGCGGGGAACTACGGCTACACCTTC.

CDR3 residues: CASSPVKGAQHF. The DNA for the CDR3 is TGTGCCAGCAGTCCCGTTAAGGGGGCCCAGCATTTT. The rearrangement links TRBV12-3 or TRBV12-4 to TRBJ1-5, with TRBD1 as a possible D gene (6 bases). The CDR3 sequence is 12 residues long. Trimming left V 5 bases short and J 11 bases short, with 13 bases between.

The chain has TRBV10-2 and TRBJ2-5; no clear D gene. Trimming left V 0 bases short and J 13 bases short, with 15 bases between. This CDR3 contains 13 residues. In germline, CDR1 is WSHSY, CDR2 SAAADI. CDR3 protein: CASSESETARGYF. As DNA, the CDR3 is TGCGCCAGCAGTGAGTCAGAGACGGCACGCGGGTACTTC.